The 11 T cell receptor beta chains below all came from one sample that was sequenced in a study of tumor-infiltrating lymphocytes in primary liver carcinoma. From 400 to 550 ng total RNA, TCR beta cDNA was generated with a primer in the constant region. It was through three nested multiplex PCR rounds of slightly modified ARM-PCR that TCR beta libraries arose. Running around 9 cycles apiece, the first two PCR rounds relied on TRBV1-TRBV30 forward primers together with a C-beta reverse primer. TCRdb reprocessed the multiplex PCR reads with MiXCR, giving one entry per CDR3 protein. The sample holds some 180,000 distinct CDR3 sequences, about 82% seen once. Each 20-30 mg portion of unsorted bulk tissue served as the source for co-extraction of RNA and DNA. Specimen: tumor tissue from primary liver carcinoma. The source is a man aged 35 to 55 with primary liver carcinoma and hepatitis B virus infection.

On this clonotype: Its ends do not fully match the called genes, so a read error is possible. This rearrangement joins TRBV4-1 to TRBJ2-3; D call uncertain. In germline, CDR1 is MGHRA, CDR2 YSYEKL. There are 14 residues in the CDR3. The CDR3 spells CANSQREGTDTQYF. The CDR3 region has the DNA TGCGCCAACAGCCAAAGAGAAGGCACAGATACGCAGTATTTT.

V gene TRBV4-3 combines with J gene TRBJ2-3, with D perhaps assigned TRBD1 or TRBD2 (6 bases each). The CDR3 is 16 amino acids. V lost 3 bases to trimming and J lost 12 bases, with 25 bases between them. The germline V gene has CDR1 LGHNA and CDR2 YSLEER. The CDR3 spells CASSHRGPPHTDRQYF. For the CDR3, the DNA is TGCGCCAGCAGCCACCGGGGGCCCCCCCACACAGATAGACAGTATTTT.

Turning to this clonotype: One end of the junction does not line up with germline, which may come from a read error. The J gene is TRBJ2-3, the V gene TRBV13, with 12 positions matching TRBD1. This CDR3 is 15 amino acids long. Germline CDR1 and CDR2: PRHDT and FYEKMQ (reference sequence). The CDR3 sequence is CASNPGTGGTNTQYF. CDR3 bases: TGTGCCAGCAACCCTGGGACAGGGGGCACAAATACGCAGTATTTT.

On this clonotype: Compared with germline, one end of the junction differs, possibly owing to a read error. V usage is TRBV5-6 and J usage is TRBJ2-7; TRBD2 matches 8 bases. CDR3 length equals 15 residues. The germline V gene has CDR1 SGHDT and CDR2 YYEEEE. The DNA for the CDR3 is TGTGCCAGCAGCTCTAGGGGACTAGTGGAATACGAACAGTACTTC. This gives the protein CASSSRGLVEYEQYF.

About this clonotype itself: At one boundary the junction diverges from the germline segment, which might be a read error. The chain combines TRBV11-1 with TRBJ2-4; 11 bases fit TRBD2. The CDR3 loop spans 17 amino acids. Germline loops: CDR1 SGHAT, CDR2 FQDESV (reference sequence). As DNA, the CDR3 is TGTGTCAGCAACTTACCCGTGACTAGCGGGACCAAAAACATTCAGTACTTC. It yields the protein CVSNLPVTSGTKNIQYF.

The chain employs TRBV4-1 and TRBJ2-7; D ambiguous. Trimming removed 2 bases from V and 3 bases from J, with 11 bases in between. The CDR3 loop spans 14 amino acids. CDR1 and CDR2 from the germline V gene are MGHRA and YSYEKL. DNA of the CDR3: TGCGCCAGCAGCCAATCAAATAACATCTACGAGCAGTACTTC. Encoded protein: CASSQSNNIYEQYF.

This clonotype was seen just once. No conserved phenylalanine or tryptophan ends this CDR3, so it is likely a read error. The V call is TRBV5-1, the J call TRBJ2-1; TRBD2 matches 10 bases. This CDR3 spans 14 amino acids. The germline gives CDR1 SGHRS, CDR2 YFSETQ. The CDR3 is CSSTLAGGYNEQFL. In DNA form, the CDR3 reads TGCTCCAGCACGTTAGCGGGAGGTTACAACGAGCAGTTCCTC.

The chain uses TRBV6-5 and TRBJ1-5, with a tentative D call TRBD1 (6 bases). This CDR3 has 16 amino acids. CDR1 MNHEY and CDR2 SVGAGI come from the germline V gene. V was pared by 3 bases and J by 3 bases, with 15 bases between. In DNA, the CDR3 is TGTGCCAGCAGTTATTCTTGCGGGGGCAACAATCAGCCCCAGCATTTT. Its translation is CASSYSCGGNNQPQHF.

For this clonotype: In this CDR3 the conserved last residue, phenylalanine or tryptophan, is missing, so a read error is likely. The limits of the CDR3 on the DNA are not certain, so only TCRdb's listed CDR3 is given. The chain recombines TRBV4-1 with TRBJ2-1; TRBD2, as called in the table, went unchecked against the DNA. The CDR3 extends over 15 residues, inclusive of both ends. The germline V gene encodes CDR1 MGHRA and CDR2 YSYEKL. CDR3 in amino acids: CASSQEEGLPNIPFL.

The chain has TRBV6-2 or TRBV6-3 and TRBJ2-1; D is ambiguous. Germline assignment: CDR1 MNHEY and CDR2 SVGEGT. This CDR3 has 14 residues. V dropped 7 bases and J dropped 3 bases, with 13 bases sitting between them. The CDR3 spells CASTLQGFYNEQFF. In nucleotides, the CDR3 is TGTGCCAGCACACTGCAAGGGTTCTACAATGAGCAGTTCTTC.

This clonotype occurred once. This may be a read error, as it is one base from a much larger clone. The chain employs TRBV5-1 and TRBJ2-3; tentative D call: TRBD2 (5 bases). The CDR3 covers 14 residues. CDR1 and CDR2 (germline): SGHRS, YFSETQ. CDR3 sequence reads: CSSSLAGGADTQYF. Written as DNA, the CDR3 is TGCTCCAGCAGCTTGGCTGGAGGCGCAGATACGCAGTATTTT.